Listed below are T cell receptor beta chains from one sample, sequenced in a study of blood T cell repertoires in COVID-19. Profiling relied on immunoSEQ multiplex PCR, and the TCRdb table lists in-frame clones only, not all of them. Here the sample spans around 430,000 clones, just under 90% being singletons. The sequencing sample was made of PBMCs or T cells enriched from blood (not recorded which). All receptors derive from a woman in her fifties or sixties who had recovered from COVID-19. Each CDR3 is given with its conserved first and last residue. A D gene is named only where the DNA matches it firmly. Clone size, where shown, is once, few, many, or a class for clones that have expanded.

v_call,d_call,clone_size,cdr3_aa
TRBV12-5,NA,NA,CASGDYGYTF
TRBV10-3,NA,NA,CATKTQGLITEAFF
TRBV11-1,NA,NA,CASSFSQGFYNEQFF
TRBV5-1,TRBD1,NA,CASSQGQRATNEKLFF
TRBV2,TRBD1,once,CASRGPNSRRDRPSYEQYF
TRBV6-1,NA,NA,CASSELVQAETQYF
TRBV7-2,NA,NA,CASSSGGSQPQHF
TRBV6-5,TRBD1,NA,CASRTGTGRGGYTF
TRBV30,NA,NA,CAWSVFVETGELFF
TRBV28,TRBD1,NA,CASSRQGSYEQYF
TRBV4-1,NA,NA,CASSQVRTLYEQYF
TRBV7-2,NA,NA,CASSLYREEAFF
TRBV2,NA,NA,CASSPRDTGVETQYF
TRBV11-3,TRBD2,NA,CASSPGLGSGGPETQYF
TRBV7-9,TRBD1,NA,CASTLTGALRETQYF
TRBV15,TRBD2,NA,CATSRLPAGVILNEQYF
TRBV30,TRBD1,NA,CAWSTDRGYGYTF
TRBV7-9,NA,NA,CASSLSTVRSGYTF
TRBV7-8,TRBD1,NA,CASSLQGVSTNSPLHF
TRBV7-8,TRBD2,NA,CASRPGGAKYNEQFF